This paragraph reports one TCR beta chain. A J-beta primer mix and a sample-barcoded 5' primer were used in a second PCR of roughly 6 to 11 cycles. TCRdb itself ran the 5' RACE reads through MiXCR, one entry per CDR3 protein. Among around 620,000 distinct CDR3 sequences listed, roughly 28% were seen once. The sample originates from a study of blood T cells in healthy people across ages. The length of the CDR3 is 18 residues. Germline CDR1 SGDLS, CDR2 YYNGEE. V dropped 0 bases and J dropped 8 bases, with 26 bases sitting between them. No fewer than 5.5 micrograms of total RNA were isolated from every sample.

The specimen sequenced was blood. This sequence originates from a woman between 65 and 79 years old in good health. This rearrangement joins TRBV9 to TRBJ1-2, with a weak D call TRBD1 (5 bases). The CDR3 sequence is CASSVGLSSRTGLGGYTF. The CDR3 nucleotides are TGTGCCAGCAGCGTAGGGCTCTCGTCCCGTACAGGATTAGGGGGCTACACCTTC. Full variable domain (outside the CDR3, taken from reference TRBV9 and TRBJ1-2): DSGVTQTPKHLITATGQRVTLRCSPRSGDLSVYWYQQSLDQGLQFLIQYYNGEERAKGNILERFSAQQFPDLHSELNLSSLELGDSALYFCASSVGLSSRTGLGGYTFGSGTRLTVV.